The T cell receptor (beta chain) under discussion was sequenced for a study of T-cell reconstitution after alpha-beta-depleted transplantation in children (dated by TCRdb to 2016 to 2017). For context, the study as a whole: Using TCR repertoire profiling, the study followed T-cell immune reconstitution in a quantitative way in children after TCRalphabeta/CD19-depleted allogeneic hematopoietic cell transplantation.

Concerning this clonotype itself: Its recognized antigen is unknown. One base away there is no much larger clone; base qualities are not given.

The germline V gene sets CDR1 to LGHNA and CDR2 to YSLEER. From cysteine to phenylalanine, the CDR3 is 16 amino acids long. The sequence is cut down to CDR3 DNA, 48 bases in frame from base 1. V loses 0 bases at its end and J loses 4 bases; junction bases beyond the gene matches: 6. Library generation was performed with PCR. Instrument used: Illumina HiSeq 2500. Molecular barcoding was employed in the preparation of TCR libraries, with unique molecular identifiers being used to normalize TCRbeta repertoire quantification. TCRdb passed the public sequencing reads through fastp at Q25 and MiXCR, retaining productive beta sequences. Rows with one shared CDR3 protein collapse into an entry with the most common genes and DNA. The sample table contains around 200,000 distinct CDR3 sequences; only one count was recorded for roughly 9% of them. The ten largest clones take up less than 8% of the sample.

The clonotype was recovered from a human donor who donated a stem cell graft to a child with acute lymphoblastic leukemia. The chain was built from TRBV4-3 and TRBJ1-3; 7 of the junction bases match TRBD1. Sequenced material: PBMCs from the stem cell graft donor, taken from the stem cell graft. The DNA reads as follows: TGCGCCAGCAGCCAAGAATGGTCAGGGGGAGGAAACACCATATATTTT. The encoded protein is CASSQEWSGGGNTIYF.